This T cell receptor beta chain was profiled in a study of T cell responses to AZD1222 COVID-19 vaccine. Only in-frame clones appear in the TCRdb table, and some are missing; sequencing was by immunoSEQ multiplex PCR. The sample includes over 120,000 clones, around 90% of them seen just once. The study's findings and limits: Mapped onto spike, vaccine-associated CD4 TCRs spanned it and were dominant at 160-218 and 743-854. The reported proportion of spike-specific TCRs targeting unmutated variant regions was nearly half. There were mostly white British donors and more females than males, and clonal diversity was possibly underestimated.

As for this clone: Its antigen is unidentified.

Germline V gene sequence: CDR1 DFQATT, CDR2 SNEGSKA (reference sequence). This CDR3 has 10 residues. Trimming shortened V by 1 base and J by 7 bases, and 4 bases separated the two germline ends. The sample was peripheral blood, taken on day 0 of AZD1222 vaccination. The clonotype originates from an adult in good health. The chain combines TRBV20-1 with TRBJ2-5; the D is unclear. The CDR3 nucleotides read TGCAGTGCTAGAGGAGGGACCCAGTACTTC. This encodes CSARGGTQYF.